One T cell receptor (beta chain) is described in this entry. The CDR3 runs to 14 residues. V was pared by 3 bases and J by 1 base, with 6 bases between. The entry originates in a study of T-cell reconstitution after alpha-beta-depleted transplantation in children. TCRbeta library construction was performed incorporating unique molecular identifiers. MiXCR, run by TCRdb on the PCR reads, gives a single entry per CDR3 protein. Of some 3,300 distinct CDR3 sequences listed, around 23% are singletons. The sequencing used PBMCs, mostly from graft donor cells, collected 60 days after TCRalphabeta/CD19-depleted stem cell transplant. This TCR was recovered from a male patient aged 2 to 10 who had a stem cell transplant for acute lymphoblastic leukemia, so the T cells may come from the graft donor. The chain recombines TRBV12-3 or TRBV12-4 with TRBJ2-2; D gene ambiguous. The CDR3 loop reads CASSLSGNTGELFF. The CDR3 DNA reads as TGTGCCAGCAGTTTGTCCGGGAACACCGGGGAGCTGTTTTTT.